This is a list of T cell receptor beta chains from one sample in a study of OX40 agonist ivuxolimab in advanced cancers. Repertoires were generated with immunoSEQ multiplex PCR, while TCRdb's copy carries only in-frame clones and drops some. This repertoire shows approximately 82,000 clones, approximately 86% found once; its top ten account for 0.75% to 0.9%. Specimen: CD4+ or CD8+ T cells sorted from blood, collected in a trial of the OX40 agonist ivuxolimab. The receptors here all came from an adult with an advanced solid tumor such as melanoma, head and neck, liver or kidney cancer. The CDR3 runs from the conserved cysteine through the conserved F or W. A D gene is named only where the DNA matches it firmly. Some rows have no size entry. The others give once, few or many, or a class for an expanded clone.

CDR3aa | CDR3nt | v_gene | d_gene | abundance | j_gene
CASSFYAGDTQYF | TGTGCCAGCAGCTTCTATGCGGGAGATACGCAGTATTTT | TRBV5-4 | NA | NA | TRBJ2-3
CASSLGIQGDTQYF | TGTGCCAGCAGCTTAGGAATCCAAGGGGATACGCAGTATTTT | TRBV11-2 | NA | NA | TRBJ2-3
CATSRGQGNTGELFF | TGTGCCACCAGCAGAGGACAGGGGAACACCGGGGAGCTGTTTTTT | TRBV15 | TRBD1 | NA | TRBJ2-2
CASSQLGDNEQFF | TGCGCCAGCAGCCAATTAGGAGACAATGAGCAGTTCTTC | TRBV4-1 | NA | NA | TRBJ2-1
CASSDRVTDTQYF | TGTGCCAGCAGCGACAGGGTCACAGATACGCAGTATTTT | TRBV27 | TRBD1 | NA | TRBJ2-3
CASSLGDHLSGANVLTF | TGCGCCAGCAGCTTGGGGGACCATCTCTCTGGGGCCAACGTCCTGACTTTC | TRBV5-1 | NA | NA | TRBJ2-6
CASSSGSGSYNEQFF | TGTGCTAGCAGCTCTGGATCCGGTTCCTACAATGAGCAGTTCTTC | TRBV7-7 | NA | NA | TRBJ2-1
CASQGITNTGELFF | TGTGCCAGCCAGGGGATCACGAACACCGGGGAGCTGTTTTTT | TRBV2 | NA | NA | TRBJ2-2
CASSRPGTGSGGELFF | TGTGCCAGCAGCCGACCCGGGACAGGGAGTGGCGGGGAGCTGTTTTTT | TRBV4-2 | TRBD1 | NA | TRBJ2-2
CASSFGAGGNYGYTF | TGTGCCAGCAGCTTCGGAGCAGGGGGAAACTATGGCTACACCTTC | TRBV11-2 | TRBD1 | NA | TRBJ1-2
CASSRGQGLGYTF | TGTGCCAGCAGCCGTGGACAGGGACTTGGCTACACCTTC | TRBV7-6 | TRBD1 | few | TRBJ1-2
CASSPGGSNQPQHF | TGTGCCAGCAGCCCCGGTGGGAGCAATCAGCCCCAGCATTTT | TRBV7-2 | NA | NA | TRBJ1-5
CASSLATGLGNTIYF | TGTGCCAGCAGCTTGGCGACAGGGCTAGGAAACACCATATATTTT | TRBV5-4 | TRBD1 | NA | TRBJ1-3
CASSYSGQGTNEQYF | TGTGCCAGCAGTTACTCGGGACAGGGGACCAACGAGCAGTACTTC | TRBV6-6 | TRBD1 | NA | TRBJ2-7
CASSLTREYEQFF | TGTGCCAGCAGCTTAACGCGCGAATATGAGCAGTTCTTC | TRBV7-3 | NA | NA | TRBJ2-1
CASTAGRATDTQYF | TGTGCCAGCACAGCCGGGAGGGCCACAGATACGCAGTATTTT | TRBV6-1 | TRBD2 | NA | TRBJ2-3
CASSSTSVGARGANVLTF | TGTGCCAGCAGTTCCACCTCCGTGGGGGCGCGCGGGGCCAACGTCCTGACTTTC | TRBV28 | NA | NA | TRBJ2-6
CASKSPTGQAYEQYF | TGTGCCAGCAAGTCCCCGACTGGGCAAGCCTACGAGCAGTACTTC | TRBV28 | NA | NA | TRBJ2-7
CASSRLAGGPGNEQFF | TGTGCCAGCAGTCGACTAGCGGGAGGGCCCGGAAATGAGCAGTTCTTC | TRBV27 | TRBD2 | NA | TRBJ2-1
CASSLEYEQYF | TGTGCCAGCAGTCTCGAGTACGAGCAGTACTTC | TRBV28 | NA | once | TRBJ2-7
CASPRFGGQYGYTF | TGTGCCAGTCCCCGCTTCGGGGGGCAATATGGCTACACCTTC | TRBV19 | NA | NA | TRBJ1-2
CASGQQGAREQYF | TGTGCCAGCGGGCAACAGGGGGCGCGCGAGCAGTACTTC | TRBV27 | TRBD1 | NA | TRBJ2-7
CASSSGSGRSYNEQFF | TGTGCCAGCAGCTCGGGGAGCGGGCGCTCCTACAATGAGCAGTTCTTC | TRBV7-8 | NA | NA | TRBJ2-1
CSPPPGQYYEQYF | TGCAGCCCCCCCCCGGGCCAATACTACGAGCAGTACTTC | TRBV29-1 | NA | NA | TRBJ2-7
CASSLGAGNSYNEQFF | TGTGCCAGCAGCTTGGGGGCGGGAAATTCCTACAATGAGCAGTTCTTC | TRBV5-4 | NA | NA | TRBJ2-1
CASSLYNQPQHF | TGTGCCAGCAGTTTATACAATCAGCCCCAGCATTTT | TRBV28 | NA | NA | TRBJ1-5
CASSLALSYEQYF | TGTGCCAGCAGCTTAGCGCTGAGTTACGAGCAGTACTTC | TRBV7-2 | NA | NA | TRBJ2-7
CASSLAGTESGYTF | TGTGCCAGCAGCTTAGCCGGGACAGAGAGTGGCTACACCTTC | TRBV7-6 | TRBD1 | NA | TRBJ1-2
CASSLGGRAGETQYF | TGTGCCAGCAGCTTGGGAGGAAGGGCAGGGGAGACCCAGTACTTC | TRBV5-5 | NA | NA | TRBJ2-5
CASSPDSISGNTIYF | TGCGCCAGCAGCCCTGACAGCATCTCTGGAAACACCATATATTTT | TRBV5-1 | NA | NA | TRBJ1-3
CATVGGLPYGYTF | TGTGCCACCGTTGGGGGGCTACCCTATGGCTACACCTTC | TRBV10-3 | NA | NA | TRBJ1-2
CASSSGLAEAYEQYF | TGTGCCAGCAGCTCAGGACTAGCGGAGGCCTACGAGCAGTACTTC | TRBV5-5 | TRBD2 | NA | TRBJ2-7
CASSPRQEPENTIYF | TGTGCCAGCTCACCGAGGCAAGAGCCTGAAAACACCATATATTTT | TRBV18 | NA | NA | TRBJ1-3
CASRRQGGTGELFF | TGTGCCAGCAGACGACAGGGCGGCACCGGGGAGCTGTTTTTT | TRBV7-3 | TRBD1 | NA | TRBJ2-2
CASSTYRENQPQHF | TGTGCCAGTAGTACCTACAGAGAAAATCAGCCCCAGCATTTT | TRBV19 | NA | NA | TRBJ1-5
CASSERMGLAGGSYEQYF | TGCGCCAGCAGTGAGAGGATGGGACTAGCGGGGGGATCCTACGAGCAGTACTTC | TRBV10-2 | TRBD2 | NA | TRBJ2-7
CASSSRSSGSSEQYF | TGTGCCAGCAGTTCAAGGTCTAGCGGGAGTTCCGAGCAGTACTTC | TRBV27 | TRBD2 | NA | TRBJ2-7
CASSVATGSGNTIYF | TGTGCCAGCAGCGTAGCTACCGGGTCTGGAAACACCATATATTTT | TRBV9 | NA | NA | TRBJ1-3
CASSLRPRYEQYF | TGTGCCAGCAGCTTGCGACCTAGGTACGAGCAGTACTTC | TRBV7-2 | NA | NA | TRBJ2-7
CASSQVTSGRNTGELFF | TGTGCCAGCAGCCAAGTTACTAGCGGGAGGAACACCGGGGAGCTGTTTTTT | TRBV4-2 | TRBD2 | NA | TRBJ2-2
CASSAGQRDTQYF | TGCGCCAGCAGCGCGGGCCAGAGAGATACGCAGTATTTT | TRBV5-1 | NA | NA | TRBJ2-3
CASSLGTASTDTQYF | TGTGCCAGCAGCTTGGGGACCGCTAGCACAGATACGCAGTATTTT | TRBV5-4 | NA | NA | TRBJ2-3
CASSSTGGNTGELFF | TGTGCCAGCAGCTCGACAGGGGGAAACACCGGGGAGCTGTTTTTT | TRBV7-8 | TRBD1 | NA | TRBJ2-2
CASSSKRGGGTYNEQFF | TGTGCCAGCAGCTCCAAAAGAGGGGGAGGCACTTACAATGAGCAGTTCTTC | TRBV7-6 | NA | NA | TRBJ2-1
CASSYRGDTGELFF | TGTGCCAGCAGTTACCGGGGCGACACCGGGGAGCTGTTTTTT | TRBV6-6 | NA | NA | TRBJ2-2
CAASNSNQPQHF | TGTGCCGCCAGCAATAGCAATCAGCCCCAGCATTTT | TRBV6-6 | NA | NA | TRBJ1-5
CASSKGVNYGYTF | TGTGCCAGCAGTAAAGGGGTTAACTATGGCTACACCTTC | TRBV6-5 | NA | once | TRBJ1-2
CAWKGDGGSSNQPQHF | TGTGCCTGGAAAGGAGACGGGGGGAGTTCCAATCAGCCCCAGCATTTT | TRBV30 | NA | NA | TRBJ1-5
CASSFRTSGSYNEQFF | TGTGCCAGCAGCTTCCGGACTAGCGGGTCCTACAATGAGCAGTTCTTC | TRBV7-2 | TRBD2 | NA | TRBJ2-1
CASSLPGYLRYTF | TGCGCCAGCAGCCTCCCGGGATATCTTCGCTACACCTTC | TRBV5-1 | NA | NA | TRBJ1-2
CASSGGTQETQYF | TGTGCCAGCAGCGGAGGGACACAAGAGACCCAGTACTTC | TRBV7-2 | NA | few | TRBJ2-5
CASRGQPYEQYF | TGTGCCAGCAGGGGACAGCCCTACGAGCAGTACTTC | TRBV2 | TRBD1 | NA | TRBJ2-7